This TCR beta chain was sequenced for a study of blood T cell repertoires in COVID-19. Study details: Acute and convalescent COVID-19 specimens originated in the United States, Italy and Spain. PBMCs, B-cell-depleted T cells, or T cells were the source of the cDNA or gDNA that made up the material.

Germline V CDR1 and CDR2: MDHEN, SYDVKM. Trimming removed 3 bases at V and 2 bases at J, with 14 bases between. This CDR3 has 15 amino acids. In the authors' workflow: Researchers report that nucleated cell counts were estimated from reference gene primer amplification. Libraries were prepared by immunoSEQ multiplex PCR; TCRdb keeps only in-frame clonotypes and omits some of them. The V and J calls and the clone size are those of that table, but D and trimming were determined from the DNA. The sample lists 65,000 to 90,000 clones, roughly 83% occurring once. The chain has TRBV28 and TRBJ2-7, with a tentative D call TRBD1 (6 bases). This clonotype originated in an elderly man with active or convalescent COVID-19. The sample comprised peripheral blood. The CDR3 DNA follows: TGTGCCAGCAGTTTTCGGGCAGGGGTCCCCTACGAGCAGTACTTC. This gives the protein CASSFRAGVPYEQYF.